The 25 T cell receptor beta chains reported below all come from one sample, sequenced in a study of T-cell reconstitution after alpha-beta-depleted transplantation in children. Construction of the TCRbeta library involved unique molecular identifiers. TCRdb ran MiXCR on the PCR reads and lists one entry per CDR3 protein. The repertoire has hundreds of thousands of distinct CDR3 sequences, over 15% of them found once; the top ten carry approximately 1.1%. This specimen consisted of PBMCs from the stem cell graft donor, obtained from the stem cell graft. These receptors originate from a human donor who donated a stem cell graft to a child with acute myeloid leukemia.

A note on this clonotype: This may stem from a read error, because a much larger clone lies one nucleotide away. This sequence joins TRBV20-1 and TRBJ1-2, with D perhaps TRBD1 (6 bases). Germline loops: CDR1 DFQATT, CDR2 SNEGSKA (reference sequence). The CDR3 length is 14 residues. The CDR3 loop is CSATRGILNYGDTF. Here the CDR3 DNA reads TGCAGTGCTACCAGGGGCATCCTGAACTATGGCGACACCTTC.

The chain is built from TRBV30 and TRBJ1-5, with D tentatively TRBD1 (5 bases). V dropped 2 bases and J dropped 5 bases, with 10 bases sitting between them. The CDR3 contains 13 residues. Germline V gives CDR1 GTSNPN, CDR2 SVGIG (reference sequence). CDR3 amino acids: CAWSRGLDQPQHF. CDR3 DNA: TGTGCCTGGAGTAGGGGCTTGGATCAGCCCCAGCATTTT.

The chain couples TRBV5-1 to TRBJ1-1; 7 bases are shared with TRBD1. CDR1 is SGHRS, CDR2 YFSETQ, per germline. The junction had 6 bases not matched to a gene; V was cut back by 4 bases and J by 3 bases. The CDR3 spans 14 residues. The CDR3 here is CASSGGTDYTEAFF. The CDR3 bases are TGCGCCAGCAGCGGCGGGACAGACTACACTGAAGCTTTCTTT.

CDR3 sequence (DNA): TGTGCCAGCAGCTTAGAGGGGACAGGTCCGCATGAGCAGTTCTTC. This codes for CASSLEGTGPHEQFF. J is TRBJ2-1 and V is TRBV7-2; 8 bases align to TRBD1. Germline trimming cut 1 base from V and 8 bases from J; bases unmatched to any gene: 7. Germline V gene sequence: CDR1 SGHTA, CDR2 FQGNSA. The CDR3 is 15 residues long. The whole variable domain, remainder taken from reference TRBV7-2 and TRBJ2-1, is GAGVSQSPSNKVTEKGKDVELRCDPISGHTALYWYRQSLGQGLEFLIYFQGNSAPDKSGLPSDRFSAERTGGSVSTLTIQRTQQEDSAVYLCASSLEGTGPHEQFFGPGTRLTVL.

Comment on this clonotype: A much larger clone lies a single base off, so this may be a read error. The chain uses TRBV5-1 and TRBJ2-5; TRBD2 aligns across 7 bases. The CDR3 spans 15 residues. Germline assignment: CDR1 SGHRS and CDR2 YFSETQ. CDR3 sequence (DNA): TGCGCCGGCAGCTTGGCTAGCGGAATGCAAGAGACCCAGTACTTC. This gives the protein CAGSLASGMQETQYF. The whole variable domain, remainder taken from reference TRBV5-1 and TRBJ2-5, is KAGVTQTPRYLIKTRGQQVTLSCSPISGHRSVSWYQQTPGQGLQFLFEYFSETQRNKGNFPGRFSGRQFSNSRSEMNVSTLELGDSALYLCAGSLASGMQETQYFGPGTRLLVL.

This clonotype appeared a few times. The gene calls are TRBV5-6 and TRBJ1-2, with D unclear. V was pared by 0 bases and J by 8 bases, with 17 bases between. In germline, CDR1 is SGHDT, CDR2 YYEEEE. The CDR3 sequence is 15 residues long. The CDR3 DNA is TGTGCCAGCAGCTTGGCAATGGGAGGGTCGGGGGGCTACACCTTC. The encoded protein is CASSLAMGGSGGYTF.

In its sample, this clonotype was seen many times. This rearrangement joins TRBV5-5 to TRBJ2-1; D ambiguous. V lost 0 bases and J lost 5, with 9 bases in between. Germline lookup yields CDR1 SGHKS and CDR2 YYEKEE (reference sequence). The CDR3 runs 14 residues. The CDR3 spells CASSLGVGDNEQFF. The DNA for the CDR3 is TGTGCCAGCAGCTTGGGGGTGGGTGACAATGAGCAGTTCTTC.

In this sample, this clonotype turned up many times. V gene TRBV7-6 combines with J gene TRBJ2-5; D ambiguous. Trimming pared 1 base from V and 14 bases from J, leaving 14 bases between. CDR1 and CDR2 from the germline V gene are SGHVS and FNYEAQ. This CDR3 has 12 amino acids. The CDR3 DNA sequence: TGTGCCAGCAGCTTAGAGTACGGCACCGAATACTTC. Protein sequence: CASSLEYGTEYF.

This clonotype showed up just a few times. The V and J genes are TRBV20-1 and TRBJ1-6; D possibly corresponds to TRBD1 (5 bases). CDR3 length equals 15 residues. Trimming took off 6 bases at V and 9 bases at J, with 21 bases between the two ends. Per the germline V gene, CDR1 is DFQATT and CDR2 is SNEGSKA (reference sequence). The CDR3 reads CSATYQGRAGSPLHF. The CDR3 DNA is TGCAGTGCCACCTACCAGGGTAGGGCGGGTTCACCCCTCCACTTT.

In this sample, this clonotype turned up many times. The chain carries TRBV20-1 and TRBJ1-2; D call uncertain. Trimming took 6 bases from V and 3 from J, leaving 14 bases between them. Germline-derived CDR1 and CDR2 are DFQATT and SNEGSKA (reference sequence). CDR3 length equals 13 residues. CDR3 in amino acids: CSASSGWDYGYTF. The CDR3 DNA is TGCAGTGCCTCCTCGGGGTGGGACTATGGCTACACCTTC.

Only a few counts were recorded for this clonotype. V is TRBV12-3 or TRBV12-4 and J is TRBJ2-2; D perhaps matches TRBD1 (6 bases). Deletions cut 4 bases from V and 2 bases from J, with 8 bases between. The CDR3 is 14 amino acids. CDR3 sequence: CASSWTVNTGELFF. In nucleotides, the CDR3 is TGTGCCAGCAGTTGGACAGTCAACACCGGGGAGCTGTTTTTT.

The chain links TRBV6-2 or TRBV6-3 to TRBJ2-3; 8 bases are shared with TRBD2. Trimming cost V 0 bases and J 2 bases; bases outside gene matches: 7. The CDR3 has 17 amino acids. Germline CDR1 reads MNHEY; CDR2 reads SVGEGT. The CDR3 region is CASSYSRLGLDTDTQYF. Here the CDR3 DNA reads TGTGCCAGCAGTTACTCGAGATTGGGACTAGACACAGATACGCAGTATTTT.

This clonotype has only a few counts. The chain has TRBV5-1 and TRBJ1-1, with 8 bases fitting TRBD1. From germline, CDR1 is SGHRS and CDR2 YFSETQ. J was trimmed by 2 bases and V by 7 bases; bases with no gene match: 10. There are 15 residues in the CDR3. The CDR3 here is CASAPGQGPNTEAFF. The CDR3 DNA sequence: TGCGCCAGCGCCCCTGGACAGGGCCCTAACACTGAAGCTTTCTTT. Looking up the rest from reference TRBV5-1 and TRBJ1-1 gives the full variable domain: KAGVTQTPRYLIKTRGQQVTLSCSPISGHRSVSWYQQTPGQGLQFLFEYFSETQRNKGNFPGRFSGRQFSNSRSEMNVSTLELGDSALYLCASAPGQGPNTEAFFGQGTRLTVV.

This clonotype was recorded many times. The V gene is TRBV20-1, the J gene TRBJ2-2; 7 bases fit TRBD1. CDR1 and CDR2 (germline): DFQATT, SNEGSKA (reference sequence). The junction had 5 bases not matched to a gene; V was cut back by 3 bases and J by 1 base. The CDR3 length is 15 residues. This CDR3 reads CSARGTELNTGELFF. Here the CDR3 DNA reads TGCAGTGCTAGGGGGACAGAATTGAACACCGGGGAGCTGTTTTTT.

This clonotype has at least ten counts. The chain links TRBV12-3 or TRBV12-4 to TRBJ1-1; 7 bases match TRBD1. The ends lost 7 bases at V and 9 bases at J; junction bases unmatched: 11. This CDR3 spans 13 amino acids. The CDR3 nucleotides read TGTGCCAGCACCCTAGGGGGCTTCGGTAAAGCTTTCTTT. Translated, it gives CASTLGGFGKAFF.

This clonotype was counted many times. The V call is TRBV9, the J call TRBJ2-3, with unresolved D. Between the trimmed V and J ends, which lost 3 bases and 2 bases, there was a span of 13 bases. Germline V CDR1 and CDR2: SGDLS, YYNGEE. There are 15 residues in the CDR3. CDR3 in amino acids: CASSADQRATDTQYF. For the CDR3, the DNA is TGTGCCAGCAGCGCTGACCAAAGGGCCACAGATACGCAGTATTTT.

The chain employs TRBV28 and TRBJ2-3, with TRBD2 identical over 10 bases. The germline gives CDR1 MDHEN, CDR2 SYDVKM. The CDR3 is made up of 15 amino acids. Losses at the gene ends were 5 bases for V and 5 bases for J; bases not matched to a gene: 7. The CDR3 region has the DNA TGTGCCAGCAGTCCGAGCGGGGGGGCGAAAGATACGCAGTATTTT. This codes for CASSPSGGAKDTQYF.

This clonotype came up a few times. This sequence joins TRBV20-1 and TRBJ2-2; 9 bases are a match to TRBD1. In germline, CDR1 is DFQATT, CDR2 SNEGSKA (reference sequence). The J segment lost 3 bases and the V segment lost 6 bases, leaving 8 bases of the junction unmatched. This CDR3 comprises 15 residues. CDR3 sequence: CSAPRQGEYTGELFF. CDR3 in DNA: TGCAGTGCGCCAAGACAGGGGGAATACACCGGGGAGCTGTTTTTT.

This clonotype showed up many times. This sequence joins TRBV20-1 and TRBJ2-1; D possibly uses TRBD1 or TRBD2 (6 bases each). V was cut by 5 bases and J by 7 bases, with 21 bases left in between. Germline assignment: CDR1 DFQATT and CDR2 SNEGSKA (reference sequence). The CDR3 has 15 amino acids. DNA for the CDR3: TGCAGTGCTCCCCCCCAGGGGACTCTGAGGAATGAGCAGTTCTTC. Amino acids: CSAPPQGTLRNEQFF.

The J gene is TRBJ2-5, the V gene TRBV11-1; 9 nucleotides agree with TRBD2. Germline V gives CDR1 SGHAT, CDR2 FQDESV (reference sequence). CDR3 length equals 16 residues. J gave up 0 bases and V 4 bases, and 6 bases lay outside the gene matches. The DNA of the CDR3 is TGTGCCAGCAGCTCCTTTCAGCGGGGGGACCAAGAGACCCAGTACTTC. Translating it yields CASSSFQRGDQETQYF.

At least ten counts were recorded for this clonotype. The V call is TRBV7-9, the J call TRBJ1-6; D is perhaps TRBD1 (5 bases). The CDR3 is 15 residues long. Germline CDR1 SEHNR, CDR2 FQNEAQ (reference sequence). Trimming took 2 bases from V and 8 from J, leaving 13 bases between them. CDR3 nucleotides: TGTGCCAGCAGCTTATGGGGGACGACGGATTCACCCCTCCACTTT. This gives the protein CASSLWGTTDSPLHF. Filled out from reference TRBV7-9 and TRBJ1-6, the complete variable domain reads DTGVSQNPRHKITKRGQNVTFRCDPISEHNRLYWYRQTLGQGPEFLTYFQNEAQLEKSRLLSDRFSAERPKGSFSTLEIQRTEQGDSAMYLCASSLWGTTDSPLHFGNGTRLTVT.

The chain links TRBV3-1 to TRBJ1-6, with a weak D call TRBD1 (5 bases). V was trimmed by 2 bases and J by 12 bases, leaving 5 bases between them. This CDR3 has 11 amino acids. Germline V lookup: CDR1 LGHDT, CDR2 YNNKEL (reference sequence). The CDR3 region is CASSQRGPLHF. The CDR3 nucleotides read TGTGCCAGCAGCCAAAGGGGACCCCTCCACTTT.

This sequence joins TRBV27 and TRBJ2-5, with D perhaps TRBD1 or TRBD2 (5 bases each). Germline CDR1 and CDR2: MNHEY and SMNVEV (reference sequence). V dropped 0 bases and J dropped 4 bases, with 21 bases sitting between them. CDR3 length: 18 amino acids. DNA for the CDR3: TGTGCCAGCAGTTTATCTCCGGGACGCAAAGGGATTATAGAGACCCAGTACTTC. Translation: CASSLSPGRKGIIETQYF.

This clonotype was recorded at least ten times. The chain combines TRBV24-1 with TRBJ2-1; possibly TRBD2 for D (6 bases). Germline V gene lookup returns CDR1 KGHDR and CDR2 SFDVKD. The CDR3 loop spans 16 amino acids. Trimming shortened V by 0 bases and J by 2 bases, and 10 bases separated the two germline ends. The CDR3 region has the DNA TGTGCCACCAGTGATTTGGGGGGGTCCCCCTACAATGAGCAGTTCTTC. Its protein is CATSDLGGSPYNEQFF.

The CDR3 region is CASSQGSGGRRDTQYF. CDR3 nucleotide sequence: TGCGCCAGCAGCCAAGGGTCAGGGGGCAGGAGAGATACGCAGTATTTT. The V and J genes are TRBV4-1 and TRBJ2-3; 8 bases fit TRBD1. This CDR3 is built from 16 residues. CDR1 and CDR2 from the germline V gene are MGHRA and YSYEKL. With V trimmed by 1 base and J by 5 bases, 8 bases remained unmatched.